This TCR beta chain was documented in a study of T cell responses to AZD1222 COVID-19 vaccine. Findings of the study overall: Donors were mostly white British, more females; clonal diversity possibly underestimated.

This CDR3 region has 16 residues. The trim removed 7 bases at V and 2 bases at J, leaving 6 bases unmatched. Clones were sequenced by immunoSEQ multiplex PCR, and TCRdb holds only the in-frame ones, with some missing. Here the sample spans 150,000 or so clones, about nine tenths being singletons. Points on this clone: Antigen: not known.

This clonotype originated in an adult who received the AZD1222 COVID-19 vaccine. Sequenced material: peripheral blood, taken 28 days after the second AZD1222 dose. This chain uses TRBV23-1 with TRBJ2-1; TRBD2 matches at 12 bases. TRBV23-1 is classed as an ORF, of uncertain function. The CDR3 here is CASTRTSGDTYNEQFF. CDR3 sequence (DNA): TGCGCCAGCACCCGGACTAGCGGGGATACCTACAATGAGCAGTTCTTC.